The entry below describes one T cell receptor beta chain. The antigen is unknown. TCRdb's copy holds only in-frame clones and misses some; the assay was immunoSEQ multiplex PCR. The table includes tens of thousands of clones, roughly 84% detected once. The sample comes from a study of OX40 agonist ivuxolimab in advanced cancers. Overall study context: It was ivuxolimab, an agonistic anti-OX40 (CD134) antibody, that patients were treated with. The diagnoses of dose-escalation patients were hepatocellular carcinoma, melanoma, renal cell or head and neck cancer.

General study findings and limits: CD8+ T cells averaged more expanded clones than CD4+.

The origin of this receptor is an adult with an advanced solid tumor such as melanoma, head and neck, liver or kidney cancer. The sequences come from CD4+ or CD8+ T cells sorted from blood, collected in a trial of the OX40 agonist ivuxolimab.

The CDR3 reads CASSPSSGGPSYNEQFF. CDR3 coding DNA: TGTGCCAGCAGCCCTAGTAGCGGGGGGCCATCCTACAATGAGCAGTTCTTC. This chain connects TRBV7-9 to TRBJ2-1, with 10 bases that match TRBD2. The CDR3 runs to 17 residues. Looked up from germline, CDR1 is SEHNR and CDR2 is FQNEAQ (reference sequence). The V segment lost 5 bases and the J segment 1 base; nucleotides outside the gene matches: 8.